The present entry profiles one T cell receptor (beta chain) with its context. The sample originates from a study of blood T cells in healthy people across ages. With a J-beta primer mix and a sample-barcoded 5' primer, a second PCR ran about 7 to 12 cycles. No fewer than 3 million CDR3-containing paired-end reads came from each sample. Each CDR3 protein gets one entry after TCRdb re-called the 5' RACE reads with MiXCR. Of around 1,600,000 distinct CDR3 sequences in the sample, around 40% are singletons; the top ten hold about 4%. The ends lost 3 bases at V and 8 bases at J; junction bases unmatched: 6. This CDR3 is built from 15 residues. The germline gives CDR1 LGHDT, CDR2 YNNKEL (reference sequence).

The specimen sequenced was blood. The chain couples TRBV3-1 to TRBJ1-4; 10 nucleotides match TRBD1. The sequence was obtained from a woman aged 18-35 years in good health. Here the CDR3 DNA reads TGTGCCAGCAGCCAGTATGGGGACAGGGGAGAAAAACTGTTTTTT. Its protein is CASSQYGDRGEKLFF. The full variable domain, its missing parts supplied by reference TRBV3-1 and TRBJ1-4, is DTAVSQTPKYLVTQMGNDKSIKCEQNLGHDTMYWYKQDSKKFLKIMFSYNNKELIINETVPNRFSPKSPDKAHLNLHINSLELGDSAVYFCASSQYGDRGEKLFFGSGTQLSVL.